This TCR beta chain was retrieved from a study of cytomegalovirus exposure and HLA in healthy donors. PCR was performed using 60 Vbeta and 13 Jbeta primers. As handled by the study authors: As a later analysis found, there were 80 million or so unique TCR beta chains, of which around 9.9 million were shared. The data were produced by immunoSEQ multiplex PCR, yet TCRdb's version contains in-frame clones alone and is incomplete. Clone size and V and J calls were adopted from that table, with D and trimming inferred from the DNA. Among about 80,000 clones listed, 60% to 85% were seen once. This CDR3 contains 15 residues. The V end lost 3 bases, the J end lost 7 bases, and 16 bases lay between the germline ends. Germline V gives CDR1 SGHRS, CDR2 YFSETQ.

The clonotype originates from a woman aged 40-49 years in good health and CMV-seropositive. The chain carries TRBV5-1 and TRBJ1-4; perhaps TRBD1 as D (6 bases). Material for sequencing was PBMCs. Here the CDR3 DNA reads TGCGCCAGCAGCTCAGCAGGGGCTATAGGTGAAAAACTGTTTTTT. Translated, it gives CASSSAGAIGEKLFF.